This entry lists 7 T cell receptor beta chains sequenced from one sample in a study of cytomegalovirus exposure and HLA in healthy donors. The primer mix had 60 Vbeta and 13 Jbeta primers. Sequencing was performed with immunoSEQ multiplex PCR; in TCRdb, only in-frame clones are kept and a portion is missing. The sample comprises over 95,000 clones, over 60% of which are singletons, and 9.5% to 12% rests with the top ten. The sample taken for sequencing was PBMCs. All receptors come from a man between 40 and 49 years old in good health and CMV-seropositive.

The V call is TRBV5-6, the J call TRBJ2-7, with a possible D match to TRBD2 (5 bases). Germline CDR1 SGHDT, CDR2 YYEEEE. V gave up 1 base and J gave up 7 bases, with 18 bases separating them. The CDR3 runs 15 residues. CDR3 coding DNA: TGTGCCAGCAGCTTGAGGCCTCCGGGATCGAGAGAGCAGTACTTC. This gives the protein CASSLRPPGSREQYF.

In this sample, this clone turned up a few times. J is TRBJ2-2 and V is TRBV5-1, with 7 nucleotides matching TRBD1. After removal of 3 bases from V and 1 base from J, the junction contained 3 bases not matched to a gene. Germline assignment: CDR1 SGHRS and CDR2 YFSETQ. This CDR3 region has 15 residues. CDR3 nucleotides: TGCGCCAGCAGCTGGGGACAGATGAACACCGGGGAGCTGTTTTTT. Translated: CASSWGQMNTGELFF.

In its sample, this clone was seen a few times. The chain carries TRBV15 and TRBJ2-5, with TRBD1 matching 7 bases. In germline, CDR1 is LNHNV, CDR2 YYDKDF (reference sequence). With V trimmed by 3 bases and J by 5 bases, 9 bases remained unmatched. This CDR3 contains 15 residues. As DNA, the CDR3 is TGTGCCACCAGCAGCGGAAACAGGGGCGGCGAGACCCAGTACTTC. Translated, it gives CATSSGNRGGETQYF.

This clone was seen only a few times. V and J are TRBV9 and TRBJ2-6; D perhaps matches TRBD1 (5 bases). The CDR3 loop spans 18 amino acids. Looked up from germline, CDR1 is SGDLS and CDR2 is YYNGEE. V was clipped by 0 bases and J by 0 bases, with 13 bases between them. CDR3 residues: CASSVVAGKNSGANVLTF. DNA of the CDR3: TGTGCCAGCAGCGTAGTGGCAGGGAAAAACTCTGGGGCCAACGTCCTGACTTTC.

V usage is TRBV5-8 and J usage is TRBJ1-5, with TRBD1 matching over 9 bases. The germline CDR1 and CDR2 sequences are SGHTS and YDEGEE. Unmatched junction bases numbered 9, after V lost 3 bases and J lost 8 bases. The CDR3 has 15 residues. CDR3 coding DNA: TGTGCCAGCAGCTCCGGGACAGGGATTAGCGAGCCCCAGCATTTT. Encoded protein: CASSSGTGISEPQHF.

Only one count was recorded for this clone. The chain uses TRBV6-5 and TRBJ2-3; a weak D match, TRBD1 (6 bases). V lost 6 bases and J 6 bases, leaving 13 bases between the germline ends. Germline-derived CDR1 and CDR2 are MNHEY and SVGAGI. This CDR3 spans 13 amino acids. CDR3 nucleotide sequence: TGTGCCAGCAGAAACAGGGTCCAGGATACGCAGTATTTT. Amino acids: CASRNRVQDTQYF.

The chain couples TRBV28 to TRBJ1-3, with D maybe TRBD1 (6 bases). Trimming stripped 6 bases from V and 2 bases from J, with 14 bases between. Per the germline V gene, CDR1 is MDHEN and CDR2 is SYDVKM. There are 15 residues in the CDR3. The CDR3 spells CASRLRGTAGNTIYF. CDR3 in DNA: TGTGCCAGCAGGCTCAGGGGAACAGCTGGAAACACCATATATTTT.